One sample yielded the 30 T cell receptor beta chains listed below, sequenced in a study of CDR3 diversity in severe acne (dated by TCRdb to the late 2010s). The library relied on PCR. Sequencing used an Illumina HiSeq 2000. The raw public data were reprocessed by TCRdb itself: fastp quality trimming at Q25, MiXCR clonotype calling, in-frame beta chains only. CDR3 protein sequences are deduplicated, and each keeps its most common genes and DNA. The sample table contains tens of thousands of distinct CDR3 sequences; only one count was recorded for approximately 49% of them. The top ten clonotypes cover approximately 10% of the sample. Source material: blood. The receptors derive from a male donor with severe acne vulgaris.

For the CDR3, the DNA is TGCAGTTCAAAGGCCGGGGACTACGAGCAGTACTTC. It encodes CSSKAGDYEQYF. The rearrangement links TRBV20-1 to TRBJ2-7; D perhaps matches TRBD2 (5 bases). The CDR3 runs to 12 residues. The germline CDR1 and CDR2 sequences are DFQATT and SNEGSKA (reference sequence). V was trimmed by 8 bases and J by 3 bases, leaving 14 bases between them.

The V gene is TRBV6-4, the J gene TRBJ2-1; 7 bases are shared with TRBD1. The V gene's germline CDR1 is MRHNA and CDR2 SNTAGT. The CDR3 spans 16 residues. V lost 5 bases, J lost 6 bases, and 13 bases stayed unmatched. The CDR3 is CASSLSEGGWINEQFF. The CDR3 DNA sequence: TGTGCCAGCAGTTTATCAGAAGGGGGCTGGATCAATGAGCAGTTCTTC.

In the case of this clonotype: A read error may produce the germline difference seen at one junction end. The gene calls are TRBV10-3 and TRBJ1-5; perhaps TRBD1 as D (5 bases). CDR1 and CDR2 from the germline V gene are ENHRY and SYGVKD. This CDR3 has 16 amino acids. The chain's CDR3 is CASSVFVMGDNQPQHF. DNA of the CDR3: TGTGCCAGCAGTGTTTTCGTCATGGGGGATAATCAGCCCCAGCATTTT.

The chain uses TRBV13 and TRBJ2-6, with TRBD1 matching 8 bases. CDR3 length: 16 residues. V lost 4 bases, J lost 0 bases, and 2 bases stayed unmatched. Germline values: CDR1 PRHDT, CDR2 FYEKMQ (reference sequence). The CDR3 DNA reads TGTGCCAGCAGCTGGGACAGGCACTCTGGGGCCAACGTCCTGACTTTC. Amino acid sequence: CASSWDRHSGANVLTF.

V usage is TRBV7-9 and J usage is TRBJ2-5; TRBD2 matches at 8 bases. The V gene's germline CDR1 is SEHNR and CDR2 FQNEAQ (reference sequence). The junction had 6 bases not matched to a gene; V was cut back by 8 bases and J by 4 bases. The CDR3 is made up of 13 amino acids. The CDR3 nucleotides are TGTGCCAGCGGTTCGGCGGGAGGAGAGACCCAGTACTTC. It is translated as CASGSAGGETQYF.

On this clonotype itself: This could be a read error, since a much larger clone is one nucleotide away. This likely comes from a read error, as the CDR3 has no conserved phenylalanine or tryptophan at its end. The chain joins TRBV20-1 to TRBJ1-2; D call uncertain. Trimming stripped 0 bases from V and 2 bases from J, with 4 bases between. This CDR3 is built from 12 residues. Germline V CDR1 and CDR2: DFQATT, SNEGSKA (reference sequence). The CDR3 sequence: CSARDQNYGYTL. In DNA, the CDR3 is TGCAGTGCTAGAGACCAGAACTATGGCTACACCCTC.

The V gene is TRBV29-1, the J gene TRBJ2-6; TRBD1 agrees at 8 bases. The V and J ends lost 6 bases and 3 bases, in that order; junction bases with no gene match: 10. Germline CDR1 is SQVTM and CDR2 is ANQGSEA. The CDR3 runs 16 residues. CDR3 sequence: CSVQKQGAVGANVLTF. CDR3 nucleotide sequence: TGCAGCGTCCAGAAGCAGGGGGCGGTTGGGGCCAACGTCCTGACTTTC. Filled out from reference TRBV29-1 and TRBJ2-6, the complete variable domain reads SAVISQKPSRDICQRGTSLTIQCQVDSQVTMMFWYRQQPGQSLTLIATANQGSEATYESGFVIDKFPISRPNLTFSTLTVSNMSPEDSSIYLCSVQKQGAVGANVLTFGAGSRLTVL.

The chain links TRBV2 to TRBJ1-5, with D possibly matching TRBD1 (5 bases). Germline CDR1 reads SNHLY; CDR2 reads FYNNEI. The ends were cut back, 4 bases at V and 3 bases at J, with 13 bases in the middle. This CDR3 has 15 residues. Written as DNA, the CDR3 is TGTGCCAGCAGTGTGTATAGGGGCGTCAATCAGCCCCAGCATTTT. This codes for CASSVYRGVNQPQHF.

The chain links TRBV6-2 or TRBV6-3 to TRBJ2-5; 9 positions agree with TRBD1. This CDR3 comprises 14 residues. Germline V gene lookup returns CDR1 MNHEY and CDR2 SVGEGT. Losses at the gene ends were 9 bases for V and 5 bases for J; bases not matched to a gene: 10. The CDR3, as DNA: TGTGCCAGTTCTATGGGACAGGGTGTTGAGACCCAGTACTTC. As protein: CASSMGQGVETQYF.

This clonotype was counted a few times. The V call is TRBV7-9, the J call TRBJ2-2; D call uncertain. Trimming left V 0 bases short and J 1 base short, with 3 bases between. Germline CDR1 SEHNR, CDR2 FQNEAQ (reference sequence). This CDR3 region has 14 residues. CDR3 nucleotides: TGTGCCAGCAGCTTAGCGGAGAACACCGGGGAGCTGTTTTTT. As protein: CASSLAENTGELFF.

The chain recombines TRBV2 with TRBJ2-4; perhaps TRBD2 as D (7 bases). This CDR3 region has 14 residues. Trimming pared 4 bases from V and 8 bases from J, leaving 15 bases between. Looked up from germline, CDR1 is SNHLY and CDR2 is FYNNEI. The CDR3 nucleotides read TGTGCCAGCAGTGGGCCGGGGGGCCGCGACATTCAGTACTTC. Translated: CASSGPGGRDIQYF. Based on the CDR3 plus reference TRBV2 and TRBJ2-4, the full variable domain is EPEVTQTPSHQVTQMGQEVILRCVPISNHLYFYWYRQILGQKVEFLVSFYNNEISEKSEIFDDQFSVERPDGSNFTLKIRSTKLEDSAMYFCASSGPGGRDIQYFGAGTRLSVL.

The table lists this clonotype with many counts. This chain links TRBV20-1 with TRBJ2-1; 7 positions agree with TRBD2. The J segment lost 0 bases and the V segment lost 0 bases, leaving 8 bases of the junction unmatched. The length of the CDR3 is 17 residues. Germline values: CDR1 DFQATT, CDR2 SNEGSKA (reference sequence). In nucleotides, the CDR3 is TGCAGTGCTAGAGATCTACTAGCGCCTCACTCCTACAATGAGCAGTTCTTC. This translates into CSARDLLAPHSYNEQFF.

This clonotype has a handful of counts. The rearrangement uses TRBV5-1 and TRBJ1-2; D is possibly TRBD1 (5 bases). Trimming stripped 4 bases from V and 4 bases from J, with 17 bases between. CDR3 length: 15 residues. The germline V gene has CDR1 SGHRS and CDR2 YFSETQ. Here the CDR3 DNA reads TGCGCCAGCAGCCCTGGGGGGGGAGAGGCCTATGGCTACACCTTC. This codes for CASSPGGGEAYGYTF.

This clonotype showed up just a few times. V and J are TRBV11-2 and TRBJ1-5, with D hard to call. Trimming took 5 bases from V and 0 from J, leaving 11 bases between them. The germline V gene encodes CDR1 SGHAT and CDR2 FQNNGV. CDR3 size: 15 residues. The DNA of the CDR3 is TGTGCCAGCAGCCCCCCCCGGCATAGCAATCAGCCCCAGCATTTT. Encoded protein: CASSPPRHSNQPQHF. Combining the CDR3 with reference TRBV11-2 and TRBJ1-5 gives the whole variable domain EAGVAQSPRYKIIEKRQSVAFWCNPISGHATLYWYQQILGQGPKLLIQFQNNGVVDDSQLPKDRFSAERLKGVDSTLKIQPAKLEDSAVYLCASSPPRHSNQPQHFGDGTRLSIL.

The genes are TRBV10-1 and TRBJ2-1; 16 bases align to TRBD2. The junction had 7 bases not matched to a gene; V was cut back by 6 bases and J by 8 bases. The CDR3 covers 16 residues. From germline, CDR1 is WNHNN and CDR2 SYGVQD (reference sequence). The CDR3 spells CASRGGGTSGRDEQFF. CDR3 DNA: TGCGCCAGCAGAGGGGGGGGGACTAGCGGGAGGGATGAGCAGTTCTTC.

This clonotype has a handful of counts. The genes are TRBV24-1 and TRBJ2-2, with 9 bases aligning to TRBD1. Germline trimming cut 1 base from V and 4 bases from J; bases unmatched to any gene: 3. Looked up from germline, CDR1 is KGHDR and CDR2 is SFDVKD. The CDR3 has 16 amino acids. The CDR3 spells CATSDLGDRATGELFF. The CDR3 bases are TGTGCCACCAGTGATTTAGGGGACAGGGCCACCGGGGAGCTGTTTTTT.

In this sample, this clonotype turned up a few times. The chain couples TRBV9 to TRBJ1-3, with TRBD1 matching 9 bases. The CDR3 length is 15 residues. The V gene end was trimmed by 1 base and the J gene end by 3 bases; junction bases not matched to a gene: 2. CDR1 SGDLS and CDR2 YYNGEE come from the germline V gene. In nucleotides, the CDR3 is TGTGCCAGCAGCGTATCGACAGGGGGTGGAAACACCATATATTTT. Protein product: CASSVSTGGGNTIYF.

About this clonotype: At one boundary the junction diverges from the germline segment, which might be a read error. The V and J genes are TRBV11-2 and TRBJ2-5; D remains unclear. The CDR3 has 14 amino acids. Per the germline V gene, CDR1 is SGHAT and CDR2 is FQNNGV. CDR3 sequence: CASSVDWGQETQYF. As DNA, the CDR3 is TGTGCCAGCAGCGTAGATTGGGGACAAGAGACCCAGTACTTC.

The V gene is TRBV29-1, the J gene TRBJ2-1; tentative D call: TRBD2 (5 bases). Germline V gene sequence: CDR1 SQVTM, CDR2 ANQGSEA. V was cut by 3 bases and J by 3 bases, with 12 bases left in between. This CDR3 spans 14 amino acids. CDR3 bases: TGCAGCGTTGAGCCGGGGTTGGGCTACAATGAGCAGTTCTTC. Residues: CSVEPGLGYNEQFF.

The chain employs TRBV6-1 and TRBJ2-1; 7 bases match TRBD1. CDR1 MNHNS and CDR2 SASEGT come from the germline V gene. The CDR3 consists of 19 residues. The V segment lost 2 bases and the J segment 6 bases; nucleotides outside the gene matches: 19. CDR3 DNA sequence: TGTGCCAGCAGTGAAATTCGGGGACGAGAGAGGGGGCCACGCAATGAGCAGTTCTTC. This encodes CASSEIRGRERGPRNEQFF.

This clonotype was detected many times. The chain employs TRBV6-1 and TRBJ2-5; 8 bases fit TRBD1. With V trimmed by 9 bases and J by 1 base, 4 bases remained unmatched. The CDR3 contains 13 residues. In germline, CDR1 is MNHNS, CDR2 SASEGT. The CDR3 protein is CASTTGGQETQYF. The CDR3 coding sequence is TGTGCCAGTACAACAGGGGGCCAAGAGACCCAGTACTTC.

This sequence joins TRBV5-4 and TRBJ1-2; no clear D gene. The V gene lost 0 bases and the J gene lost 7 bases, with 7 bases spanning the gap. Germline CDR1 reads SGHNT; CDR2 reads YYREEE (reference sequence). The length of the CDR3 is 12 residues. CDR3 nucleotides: TGTGCCAGCAGCTTGGAGTCGGGTGGCTACACCTTC. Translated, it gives CASSLESGGYTF.

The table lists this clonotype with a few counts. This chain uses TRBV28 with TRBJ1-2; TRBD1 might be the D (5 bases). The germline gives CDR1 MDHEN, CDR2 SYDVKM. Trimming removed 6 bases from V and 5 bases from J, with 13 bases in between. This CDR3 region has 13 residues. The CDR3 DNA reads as TGTGCCAGCAGGGGGGGAGGGAGGTATGGCTACACCTTC. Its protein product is CASRGGGRYGYTF.

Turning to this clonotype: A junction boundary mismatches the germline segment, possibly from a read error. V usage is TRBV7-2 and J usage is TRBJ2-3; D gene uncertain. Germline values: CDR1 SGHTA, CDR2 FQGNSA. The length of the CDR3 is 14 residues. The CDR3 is CASISSTVSHALCF. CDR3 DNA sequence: TGTGCCAGCATCTCATCCACTGTCTCGCATGCGCTGTGTTTT.

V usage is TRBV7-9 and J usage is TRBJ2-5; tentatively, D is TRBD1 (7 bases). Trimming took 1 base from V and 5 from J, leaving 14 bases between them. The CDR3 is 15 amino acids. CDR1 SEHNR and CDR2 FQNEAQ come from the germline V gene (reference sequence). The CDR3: CASSLGQGGIETQYF. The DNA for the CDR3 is TGTGCCAGCAGCTTAGGACAGGGAGGAATCGAGACCCAGTACTTC. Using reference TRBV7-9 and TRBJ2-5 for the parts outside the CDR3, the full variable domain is DTGVSQNPRHKITKRGQNVTFRCDPISEHNRLYWYRQTLGQGPEFLTYFQNEAQLEKSRLLSDRFSAERPKGSFSTLEIQRTEQGDSAMYLCASSLGQGGIETQYFGPGTRLLVL.

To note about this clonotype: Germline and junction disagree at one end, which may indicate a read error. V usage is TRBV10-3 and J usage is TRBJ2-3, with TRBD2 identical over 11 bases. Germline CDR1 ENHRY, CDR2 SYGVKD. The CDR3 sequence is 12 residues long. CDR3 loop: CAISESGLAGGF. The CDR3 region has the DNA TGTGCCATCAGTGAGTCTGGGCTAGCGGGGGGTTTT.

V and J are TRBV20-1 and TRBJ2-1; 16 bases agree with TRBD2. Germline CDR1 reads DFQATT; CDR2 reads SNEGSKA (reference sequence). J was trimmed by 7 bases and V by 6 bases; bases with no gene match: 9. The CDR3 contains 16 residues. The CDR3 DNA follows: TGCAGTGCCCCGGGACTAGCGGGAGGGCTTATGAATGAGCAGTTCTTC. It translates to CSAPGLAGGLMNEQFF.

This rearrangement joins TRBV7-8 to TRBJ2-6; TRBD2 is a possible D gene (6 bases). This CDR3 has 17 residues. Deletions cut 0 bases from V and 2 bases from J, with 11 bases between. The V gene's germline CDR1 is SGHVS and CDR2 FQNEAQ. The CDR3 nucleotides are TGTGCCAGCAGCTTAGCGGGAGGATTTACTGGGGCCAACGTCCTGACTTTC. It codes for CASSLAGGFTGANVLTF.

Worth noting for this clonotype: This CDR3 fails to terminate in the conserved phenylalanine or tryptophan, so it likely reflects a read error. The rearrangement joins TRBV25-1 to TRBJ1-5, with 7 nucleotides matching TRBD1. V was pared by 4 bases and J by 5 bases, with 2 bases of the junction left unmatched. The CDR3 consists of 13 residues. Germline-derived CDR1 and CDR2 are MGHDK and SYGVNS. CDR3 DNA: TGTGCCAGCAGTGGACAGGGTTATCAGCCCCAGCATTCT. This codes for CASSGQGYQPQHS.

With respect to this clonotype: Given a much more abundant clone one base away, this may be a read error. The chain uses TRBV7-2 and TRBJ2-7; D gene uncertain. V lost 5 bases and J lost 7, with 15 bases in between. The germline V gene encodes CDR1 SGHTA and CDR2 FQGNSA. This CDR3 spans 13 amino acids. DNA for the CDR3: TGTGCCAGCAGCCATCTCCCCTACAATGAGCAGTACTTC. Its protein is CASSHLPYNEQYF.